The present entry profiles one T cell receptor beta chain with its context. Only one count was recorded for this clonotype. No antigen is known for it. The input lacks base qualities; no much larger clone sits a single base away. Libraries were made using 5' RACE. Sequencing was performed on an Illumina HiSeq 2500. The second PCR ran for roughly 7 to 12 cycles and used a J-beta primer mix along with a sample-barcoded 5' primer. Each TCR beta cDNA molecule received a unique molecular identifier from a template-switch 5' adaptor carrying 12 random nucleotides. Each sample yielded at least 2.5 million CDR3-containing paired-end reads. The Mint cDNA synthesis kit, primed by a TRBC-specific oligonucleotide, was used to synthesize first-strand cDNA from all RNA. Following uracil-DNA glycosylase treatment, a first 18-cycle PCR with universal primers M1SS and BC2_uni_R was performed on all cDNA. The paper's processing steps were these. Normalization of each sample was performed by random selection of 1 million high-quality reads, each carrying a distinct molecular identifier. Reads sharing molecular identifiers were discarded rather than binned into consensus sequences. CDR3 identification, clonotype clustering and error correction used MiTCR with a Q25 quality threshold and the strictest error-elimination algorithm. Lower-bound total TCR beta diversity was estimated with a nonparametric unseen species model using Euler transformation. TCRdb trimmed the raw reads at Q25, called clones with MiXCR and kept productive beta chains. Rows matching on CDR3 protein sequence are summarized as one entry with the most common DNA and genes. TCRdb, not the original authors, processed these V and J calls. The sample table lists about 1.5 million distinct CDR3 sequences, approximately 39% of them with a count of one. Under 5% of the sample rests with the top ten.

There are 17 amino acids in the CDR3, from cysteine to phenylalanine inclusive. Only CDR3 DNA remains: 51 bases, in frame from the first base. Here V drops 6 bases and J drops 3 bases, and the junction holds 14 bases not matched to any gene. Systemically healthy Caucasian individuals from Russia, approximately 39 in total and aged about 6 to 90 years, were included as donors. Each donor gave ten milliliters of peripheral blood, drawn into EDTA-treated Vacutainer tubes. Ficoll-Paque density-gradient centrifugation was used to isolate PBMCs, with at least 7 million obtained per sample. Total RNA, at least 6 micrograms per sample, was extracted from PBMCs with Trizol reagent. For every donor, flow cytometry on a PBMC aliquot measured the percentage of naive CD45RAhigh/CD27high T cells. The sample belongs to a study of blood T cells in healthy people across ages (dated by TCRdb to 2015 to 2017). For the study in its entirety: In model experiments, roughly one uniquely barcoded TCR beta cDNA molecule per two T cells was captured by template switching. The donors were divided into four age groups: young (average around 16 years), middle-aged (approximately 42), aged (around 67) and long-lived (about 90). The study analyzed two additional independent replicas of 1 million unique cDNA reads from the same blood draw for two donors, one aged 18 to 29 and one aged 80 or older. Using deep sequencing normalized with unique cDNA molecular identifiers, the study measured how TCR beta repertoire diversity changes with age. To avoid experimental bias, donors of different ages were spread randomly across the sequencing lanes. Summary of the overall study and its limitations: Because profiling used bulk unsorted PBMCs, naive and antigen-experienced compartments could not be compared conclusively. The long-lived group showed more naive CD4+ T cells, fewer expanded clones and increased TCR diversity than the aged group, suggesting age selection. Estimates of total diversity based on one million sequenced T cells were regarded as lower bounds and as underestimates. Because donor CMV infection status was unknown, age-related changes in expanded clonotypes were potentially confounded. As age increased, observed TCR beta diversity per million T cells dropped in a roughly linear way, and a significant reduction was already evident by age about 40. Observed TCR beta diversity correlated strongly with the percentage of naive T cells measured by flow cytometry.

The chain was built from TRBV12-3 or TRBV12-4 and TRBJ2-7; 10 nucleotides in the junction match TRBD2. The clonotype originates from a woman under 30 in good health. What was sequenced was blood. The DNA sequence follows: TGTGCCAGCAGATCCTCATTGGGAGTAGCGGGAGGCTACGAGCAGTACTTC. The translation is CASRSSLGVAGGYEQYF.